The 12 T cell receptor beta chains below all came from one sample that was sequenced in a study of blood T cell repertoires in COVID-19. The assay was immunoSEQ multiplex PCR, and TCRdb's table has in-frame clones only and misses some. The table includes about 200,000 clones, 94% detected once. The sequenced sample consisted of peripheral blood. These receptors were collected from a man aged 30 to 39 with COVID-19, enrolled during active disease.

The V call is TRBV6-1, the J call TRBJ1-4; possible D gene TRBD1, 5 bases. V was shortened by 3 bases and J by 2 bases, with 10 bases between the two germline ends. CDR3 length: 15 amino acids. In germline, CDR1 is MNHNS, CDR2 SASEGT. The chain's CDR3 is CASSEYRKTNEKLFF. DNA for the CDR3: TGTGCCAGCAGTGAGTACAGGAAGACTAATGAAAAACTGTTTTTT.

This sequence joins TRBV18 and TRBJ1-5; D gene uncertain. The V gene lost 8 bases and the J gene lost 4 bases, with 12 bases spanning the gap. From germline, CDR1 is KGHSH and CDR2 LQKENI. The CDR3 is made up of 13 amino acids. CDR3 sequence: CASRPGVNQPQHF. CDR3 in DNA: TGTGCCAGCCGGCCAGGCGTTAATCAGCCCCAGCATTTT.

This chain joins TRBV4-1 and TRBJ2-5; D is undetermined. V gave up 0 bases and J gave up 2 bases, with 13 bases separating them. Germline V gene data show CDR1 as MGHRA and CDR2 as YSYEKL. The CDR3 totals 16 residues. The DNA of the CDR3 is TGCGCCAGCAGCCAAGACAAGAACCCTACTCAAGAGACCCAGTACTTC. This codes for CASSQDKNPTQETQYF.

The chain uses TRBV30 and TRBJ2-5; 7 bases line up with TRBD2. The junction had 13 bases not matched to a gene; V was cut back by 2 bases and J by 4 bases. From germline, CDR1 is GTSNPN and CDR2 SVGIG (reference sequence). The length of the CDR3 is 16 residues. The CDR3 DNA sequence: TGTGCCTGGAGTCCCCGGAGCGGGATGCGGGGAGAGACCCAGTACTTC. Its protein product is CAWSPRSGMRGETQYF.

This chain connects TRBV3-1 (or the pseudogene TRBV3-2) to TRBJ1-1; D ambiguous. Germline CDR1 reads LGHDT; CDR2 reads YNNKEL (reference sequence). Trimming left V 3 bases short and J 6 bases short, with 11 bases between. The CDR3 loop spans 13 amino acids. The CDR3 nucleotides are TGTGCCAGCAGCCAGGCAGGAAGGTCTGAAGCTTTCTTT. Amino acids: CASSQAGRSEAFF.

V usage is TRBV2 and J usage is TRBJ2-7; D possibly corresponds to TRBD1 (6 bases). CDR1 is SNHLY and CDR2 is FYNNEI in the germline V gene. This CDR3 has 13 residues. Trimming stripped 9 bases from V and 0 bases from J, with 12 bases between. This CDR3 is CARRQELSYEQYF. CDR3 in DNA: TGTGCCAGACGACAGGAGCTCTCCTACGAGCAGTACTTC.

V usage is TRBV5-5 and J usage is TRBJ2-5; TRBD1 matches 10 bases. J lost 5 bases, V lost 3 bases, and 7 bases had no gene match. Germline CDR1 is SGHKS and CDR2 is YYEKEE (reference sequence). The CDR3 covers 15 residues. Written as DNA, the CDR3 is TGTGCCAGCAGCTGGACGACAGGGGGCGGCGAGACCCAGTACTTC. Protein sequence: CASSWTTGGGETQYF.

The chain is built from TRBV5-4 and TRBJ2-3, with 10 bases fitting TRBD1. The CDR3 is 16 residues long. The V gene end was trimmed by 2 bases and the J gene end by 3 bases; junction bases not matched to a gene: 6. Germline V gives CDR1 SGHNT, CDR2 YYREEE (reference sequence). This CDR3 reads CASSFLPGQGTDTQYF. The CDR3 DNA reads TGTGCCAGCAGCTTCCTACCGGGACAGGGGACAGATACGCAGTATTTT.

The chain uses TRBV30 and TRBJ1-5; the D is unclear. CDR1 and CDR2 from the germline V gene are GTSNPN and SVGIG (reference sequence). The CDR3 extends over 14 amino acids. Trimming took off 0 bases at V and 3 bases at J, with 9 bases between the two ends. CDR3 nucleotides: TGTGCCTGGAGTGTCGGTTCCTCCAATCAGCCCCAGCATTTT. Protein: CAWSVGSSNQPQHF. Filled out from reference TRBV30 and TRBJ1-5, the complete variable domain reads SQTIHQWPATLVQPVGSPLSLECTVEGTSNPNLYWYRQAAGRGLQLLFYSVGIGQISSEVPQNLSASRPQDRQFILSSKKLLLSDSGFYLCAWSVGSSNQPQHFGDGTRLSIL.

The gene calls are TRBV11-2 and TRBJ1-5; 8 bases match TRBD1. CDR1 SGHAT and CDR2 FQNNGV come from the germline V gene. The CDR3 runs 15 residues. With 1 base clipped from V and 4 bases from J, the junction kept 3 bases outside the gene matches. The CDR3: CASSLGTGFNQPQHF. CDR3 DNA sequence: TGTGCCAGCAGCTTAGGGACAGGGTTTAATCAGCCCCAGCATTTT.

The gene calls are TRBV11-2 and TRBJ2-5; 11 positions match TRBD2. This CDR3 is built from 17 residues. Per germline, CDR1 SGHAT and CDR2 FQNNGV. The V and J ends lost 5 bases and 3 bases, in that order; junction bases with no gene match: 11. The CDR3 loop reads CASSNPSSGGPKETQYF. The CDR3 DNA follows: TGTGCCAGCAGCAATCCTTCTAGCGGGGGGCCTAAAGAGACCCAGTACTTC.

The gene calls are TRBV9 and TRBJ2-3, with TRBD1 identical over 7 bases. V gave up 2 bases and J gave up 6 bases; unmatched junction bases: 9. The CDR3 has 15 amino acids. In germline, CDR1 is SGDLS, CDR2 YYNGEE. CDR3 sequence reads: CASSVGQVGEDTQYF. The CDR3 bases are TGTGCCAGCAGCGTCGGACAGGTTGGGGAGGATACGCAGTATTTT.